The rows below give T cell receptor beta chains drawn from one sample of a study of shared clonotypes between healthy human individuals. Data came from immunoSEQ multiplex PCR; TCRdb stores just in-frame clones and leaves some out. The sample includes a few hundred thousand clones, roughly 96% of them seen just once. The sequenced material came from memory CD8+ T cells sorted from blood. These receptors were taken from a man younger than 40 in good health. Both conserved end residues are part of each CDR3. A D gene is named only where the DNA matches it firmly. Expanded clones get a size class; other rows say once, few or many, or leave the size out.

size	V	D	J	CDR3	DNA
once	TRBV5-1	TRBD1	TRBJ1-1	CASSPDRAHEAFF	TGCGCCAGCAGCCCGGACAGGGCGCATGAAGCTTTCTTT
.	TRBV7-3	TRBD1	TRBJ1-2	CASSLRPGGDYGYTF	TGTGCCAGCAGCTTACGCCCAGGGGGCGACTATGGCTACACCTTC
.	TRBV28	.	TRBJ2-7	CASSPNLAAAGEQYF	TGTGCCAGCAGTCCCAACCTGGCGGCCGCGGGGGAGCAGTACTTC
.	TRBV4-2	.	TRBJ2-7	CASSQDLGGKSTYEQYF	TGTGCCAGCAGCCAAGATCTTGGGGGAAAGAGTACCTACGAGCAGTACTTC
.	TRBV2	.	TRBJ2-1	CASTNGLDDTYNEQFF	TGTGCCAGCACAAACGGGCTCGACGATACCTACAATGAGCAGTTCTTC
.	TRBV29-1	.	TRBJ2-5	CSVDEWGGGETQYF	TGCAGCGTGGACGAGTGGGGTGGGGGCGAGACCCAGTACTTC
few	TRBV7-9	TRBD1	TRBJ2-7	CASSPPPGTGGEQYF	TGTGCCAGCAGCCCTCCGCCCGGGACAGGGGGGGAGCAGTACTTC
.	TRBV30	.	TRBJ2-7	CAWSVVGGYEQYF	TGTGCCTGGAGTGTAGTCGGGGGCTACGAGCAGTACTTC
.	TRBV5-1	TRBD2	TRBJ2-1	CASSLGGLPYNEQFF	TGCGCCAGCAGCTTGGGGGGACTACCCTACAATGAGCAGTTCTTC
.	TRBV2	TRBD1	TRBJ1-1	CASSEAPQGWTEAFF	TGTGCCAGCAGTGAAGCCCCACAGGGGTGGACTGAAGCTTTCTTT
.	TRBV7-8	.	TRBJ2-3	CASSLRALGGTDTQYF	TGTGCCAGCAGCTTGAGGGCCCTCGGCGGCACAGATACGCAGTATTTT
.	TRBV30	TRBD2	TRBJ2-1	CALEPGLAHNEQFF	TGTGCCTTAGAGCCGGGACTAGCGCACAATGAGCAGTTCTTC
.	TRBV28	.	TRBJ2-7	CASRYSSPYEQYF	TGTGCCAGCAGATATAGTTCCCCCTACGAGCAGTACTTC
once	TRBV10-2	.	TRBJ2-7	CASTPSGAASEQYF	TGCGCCAGCACCCCTTCGGGGGCCGCTAGCGAGCAGTACTTC
.	TRBV4-1	.	TRBJ2-3	CASSQAFGGKDTQYF	TGCGCCAGCAGCCAAGCCTTTGGGGGAAAAGATACGCAGTATTTT
.	TRBV28	.	TRBJ1-2	CASSLGTYGYTF	TGTGCCAGCAGTTTGGGGACCTATGGCTACACCTTC
.	TRBV11-2	.	TRBJ1-4	CASRFREKLFF	TGTGCCAGCAGATTCAGAGAAAAACTGTTTTTT
.	TRBV28	.	TRBJ2-7	CASSLGRDEQYF	TGTGCCAGCAGTTTGGGCAGGGACGAGCAGTACTTC
.	TRBV19	.	TRBJ1-2	CASSIGGANYGYTF	TGTGCCAGTAGTATAGGGGGAGCTAACTATGGCTACACCTTC
.	TRBV18	.	TRBJ1-1	CASSRGVKTEAFF	TGTGCCAGCTCACGAGGGGTAAAAACTGAAGCTTTCTTT
.	TRBV27	.	TRBJ2-6	CASSFRGAGANVLTF	TGTGCCAGCAGCTTCCGAGGGGCTGGGGCCAACGTCCTGACTTTC
.	TRBV18	TRBD2	TRBJ2-1	CASSPIIYVSSGGANEQFF	TGTGCCAGCTCACCAATAATTTATGTATCGAGCGGGGGCGCGAATGAGCAGTTCTTC
.	TRBV14	.	TRBJ2-1	CASSRYNEQFF	TGTGCCAGCAGCCGCTACAATGAGCAGTTCTTC
.	TRBV5-1	TRBD2	TRBJ2-5	CASSLAGREETQYF	TGCGCCAGCAGCTTGGCGGGGAGGGAAGAGACCCAGTACTTC
.	TRBV18	.	TRBJ2-7	CASSPVDGNYEQYF	TGTGCCAGCTCACCAGTGGACGGAAACTACGAGCAGTACTTC
.	TRBV9	.	TRBJ2-1	CASSVEGRSSYNEQFF	TGTGCCAGCAGCGTAGAGGGTAGATCCTCCTACAATGAGCAGTTCTTC
.	TRBV28	.	TRBJ2-7	CASSGATGIWEQYF	TGTGCCAGCAGTGGGGCGACCGGGATTTGGGAGCAGTACTTC
.	TRBV27	.	TRBJ2-3	CASSIESTASSTDTQYF	TGTGCCAGCAGTATAGAGTCCACAGCGTCTAGCACAGATACGCAGTATTTT
.	TRBV10-1	.	TRBJ2-7	CASSESVGKVYEQYF	TGCGCCAGCAGTGAGTCGGTCGGGAAGGTCTACGAGCAGTACTTC
.	TRBV28	.	TRBJ2-2	CASSLLNTGELFF	TGTGCCAGCAGTTTACTCAACACCGGGGAGCTGTTTTTT
.	TRBV10-3	.	TRBJ1-5	CAISAGTYNQPQHF	TGTGCCATCAGTGCCGGGACGTACAATCAGCCCCAGCATTTT
.	TRBV14	.	TRBJ2-3	CASTPGGTDTQYF	TGTGCCAGCACCCCGGGGGGCACAGATACGCAGTATTTT
.	TRBV27	TRBD2	TRBJ2-7	CASSFLAGELYEQYF	TGTGCCAGCAGTTTTCTAGCGGGAGAGCTGTACGAGCAGTACTTC
.	TRBV18	.	TRBJ1-2	CASSQAQGYGYTF	TGTGCCAGCTCACAAGCACAGGGCTATGGCTACACCTTC
.	TRBV30	.	TRBJ1-6	CAWRATDRFNSPLHF	TGTGCCTGGAGAGCTACGGACAGATTTAATTCACCCCTCCACTTT
.	TRBV25-1	.	TRBJ1-2	CASRPGGTWGNYGYTF	TGTGCCAGCCGACCCGGGGGGACTTGGGGGAACTATGGCTACACCTTC
.	TRBV10-3	TRBD1	TRBJ2-5	CAISDTGQGRETQYF	TGTGCCATCAGTGACACCGGACAGGGAAGGGAGACCCAGTACTTC
.	TRBV28	.	TRBJ1-1	CASSFTSATEAFF	TGTGCCAGCAGCTTCACATCGGCTACTGAAGCTTTCTTT
once	TRBV5-5	TRBD2	TRBJ2-3	CASSLVLAGDGTDTQYF	TGTGCCAGCAGCTTGGTCTTAGCGGGAGACGGCACAGATACGCAGTATTTT
.	TRBV19	.	TRBJ1-1	CASMRHSNTEAFF	TGTGCCAGTATGAGGCATTCGAACACTGAAGCTTTCTTT
.	TRBV28	.	TRBJ2-5	CASSFPRTPGTQYF	TGTGCCAGCAGTTTCCCCCGGACGCCTGGGACCCAGTACTTC
.	TRBV28	.	TRBJ2-2	CASSLGTSNTGELFF	TGTGCCAGCAGTTTGGGGACTTCGAACACCGGGGAGCTGTTTTTT